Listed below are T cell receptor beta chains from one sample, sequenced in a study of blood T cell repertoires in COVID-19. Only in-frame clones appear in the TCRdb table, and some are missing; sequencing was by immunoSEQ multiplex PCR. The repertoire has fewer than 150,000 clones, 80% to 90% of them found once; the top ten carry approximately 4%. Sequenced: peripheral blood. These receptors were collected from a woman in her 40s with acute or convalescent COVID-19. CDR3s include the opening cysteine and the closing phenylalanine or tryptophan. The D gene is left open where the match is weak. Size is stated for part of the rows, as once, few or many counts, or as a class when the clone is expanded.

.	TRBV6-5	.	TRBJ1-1	TGTGCCAGCACCTACCCTACTTATTTGAACACTGAAGCTTTCTTT	CASTYPTYLNTEAFF
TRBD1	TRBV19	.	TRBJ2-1	TGTGCCAGTAGTGTCTACAGGGGCAATGAGCAGTTCTTC	CASSVYRGNEQFF
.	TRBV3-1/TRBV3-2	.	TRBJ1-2	TGTGCCAGCAGCCAAGAACTCAGGGGCCACTATGGCTACACCTTC	CASSQELRGHYGYTF
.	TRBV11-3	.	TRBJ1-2	TGTGCCAGCAGCTCCGCGGGAGCGGATGGCTACACCTTC	CASSSAGADGYTF
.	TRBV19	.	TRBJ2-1	TGTGCCAGTAGTACGCGAGGAACCCCAAGCAATGAGCAGTTCTTC	CASSTRGTPSNEQFF
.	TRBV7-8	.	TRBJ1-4	TGTGCCAGCAGCCTAGGGGGGGAAGATGAAAAACTGTTTTTT	CASSLGGEDEKLFF
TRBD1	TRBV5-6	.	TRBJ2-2	TGTGCCAGCAGAACCGGGACAGGGAAGTTGTTTTTT	CASRTGTGKLFF
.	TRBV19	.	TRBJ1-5	TGTGCCAGTAGGGAACGGGGGGGCGCGGGGAATCAGCCCCAGCATTTT	CASRERGGAGNQPQHF
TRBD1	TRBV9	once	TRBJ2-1	TGTGCCAGCAGCCCACCTGACAGGGGGAATAGAAATGAGCAGTTCTTC	CASSPPDRGNRNEQFF
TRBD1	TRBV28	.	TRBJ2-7	TGTGCCAGCAGTACTGCACAGGGGTTCTACGAGCAGTACTTC	CASSTAQGFYEQYF
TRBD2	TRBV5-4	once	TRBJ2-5	TGTGCCAGCAGCCCGGGACTAGCGGGAGGGCGGGGAGAGACCCAGTACTTC	CASSPGLAGGRGETQYF
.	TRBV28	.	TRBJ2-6	TGTGCCAGCACCTCCGGTAGTATCTCTGGGGCCAACGTCCTGACTTTC	CASTSGSISGANVLTF
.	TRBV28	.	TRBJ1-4	TGTGCCAGCACCCCATGGGGGGGTACTAATGAAAAACTGTTTTTT	CASTPWGGTNEKLFF
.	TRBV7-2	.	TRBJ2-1	TGTGCCAGCAGCTCAAATGTGCGGAACAATGAGCAGTTCTTC	CASSSNVRNNEQFF
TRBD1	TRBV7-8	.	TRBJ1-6	TGTGCCAGCAGCGTTGGACAGGGAGGCAATTCACCCCTCCACTTT	CASSVGQGGNSPLHF
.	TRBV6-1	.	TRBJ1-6	TGTGCCAGCAGTGAAATAGTCTTTGATTCACCCCTCCACTTT	CASSEIVFDSPLHF
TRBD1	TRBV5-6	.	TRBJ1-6	TGTGCCAGCAGCTTCAAGGACAGGGTGGATTCACCCCTCCACTTT	CASSFKDRVDSPLHF
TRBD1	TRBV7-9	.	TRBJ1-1	TGTGCCAGCAGCCCGCGGGACAGGGTGAGCGACACTGAAGCTTTCTTT	CASSPRDRVSDTEAFF
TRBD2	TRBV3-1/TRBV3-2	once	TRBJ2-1	TGTGCCAGCCTCCTAGCGGGGGACAATGAGCAGTTCTTC	CASLLAGDNEQFF
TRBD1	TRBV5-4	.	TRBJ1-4	TGTGCCAGCAGCTTGGCAGGGGGCGGGAAACTGTTTTTT	CASSLAGGGKLFF
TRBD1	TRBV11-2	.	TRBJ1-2	TGTGCCAGCAGCCGGGGACAGAGAGGCTACACCTTC	CASSRGQRGYTF
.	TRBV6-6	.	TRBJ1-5	TGTGCCAGCAGTTGGGAAGGGGATCAGCCCCAGCATTTT	CASSWEGDQPQHF
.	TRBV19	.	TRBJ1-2	TGTGCCAGTAGTACGGACAGCAACTATGGCTACACCTTC	CASSTDSNYGYTF
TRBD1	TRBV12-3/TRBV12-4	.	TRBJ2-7	TGTGCCAGCAGGTCCGGGACAGTATCCGAGCAGTACTTC	CASRSGTVSEQYF
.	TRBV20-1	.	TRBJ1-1	TGCAGAGTAACAGAGAACACTGAAGCTTTCTTT	CRVTENTEAFF
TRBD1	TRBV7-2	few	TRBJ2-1	TGTGCCAGCAGGAGACAGGGGAATGAGCAGTTCTTC	CASRRQGNEQFF
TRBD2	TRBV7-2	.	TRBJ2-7	TGTGCCAGCAGCGGTTCTAGCGGAACCTACGAGCAGTACTTC	CASSGSSGTYEQYF
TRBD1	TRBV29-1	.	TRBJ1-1	TGCAGCGTTGAAGGGCAGGGGGAAATCACTGAAGCTTTCTTT	CSVEGQGEITEAFF
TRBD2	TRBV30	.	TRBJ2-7	TGTGCCTGGAGCCCACTAGCGGGGATCGTGGGGGAGCAGTACTTC	CAWSPLAGIVGEQYF
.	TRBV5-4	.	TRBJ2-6	TGTGCCAGCAGCTCACCCGGACAGCCCTCTGGGGCCAACGTCCTGACTTTC	CASSSPGQPSGANVLTF
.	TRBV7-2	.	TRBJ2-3	TGTGCCAGCAGCTTAGTCTCCCAGGTAGATACGCAGTATTTT	CASSLVSQVDTQYF
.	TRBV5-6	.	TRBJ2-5	TGTGCCAGCAGCCATGGGGGAGGAGAGACCCAGTACTTC	CASSHGGGETQYF
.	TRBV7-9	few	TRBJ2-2	TGTGCCAGCAGCTTGGTTACAGGGACGACCGGGGAGCTGTTTTTT	CASSLVTGTTGELFF
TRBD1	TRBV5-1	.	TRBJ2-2	TGCGCCAGCAGCCTTCCGGGACAGGGGACCGGGGAGCTGTTTTTT	CASSLPGQGTGELFF
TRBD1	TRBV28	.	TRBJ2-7	TGTGCCAGCAGTTTCCGGGACAGGGCCCTATGGCAGTACTTC	CASSFRDRALWQYF
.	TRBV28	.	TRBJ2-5	TGTGCCAGTAGGGGGGGGGATTCACGGGAGACCCAGTACTTC	CASRGGDSRETQYF
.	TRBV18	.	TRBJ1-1	TGTGCCAGCTCACCAATTTTACAGGGCATAGCTGAAGCTTTCTTT	CASSPILQGIAEAFF
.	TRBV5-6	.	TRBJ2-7	TGTGCCAGCAGCTTGGCAGGGAATTCTTACATGGGGGAGCAGTACTTC	CASSLAGNSYMGEQYF
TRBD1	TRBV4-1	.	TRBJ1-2	TGCGCCAGCAGCCAAGAAAGCGGCCGTGTCGTCGGCAGGGGGCTGGAAGGCTACACCTTC	CASSQESGRVVGRGLEGYTF
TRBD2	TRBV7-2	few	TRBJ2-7	TGTGCCAGCAGCTTCGTAGCTAGCGGGCGGTCCGAGCAGTACTTC	CASSFVASGRSEQYF
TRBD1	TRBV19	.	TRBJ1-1	TGTGCCAGTAGTCTCCGGACAGGGGTGAACACTGAAGCTTTCTTT	CASSLRTGVNTEAFF
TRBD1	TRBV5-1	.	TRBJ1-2	TGCGCCAGCAGCGCGACAGGGGGAGCTAACTATGGCTACACCTTC	CASSATGGANYGYTF
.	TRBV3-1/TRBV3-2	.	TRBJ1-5	TGTGCCAGCAGCTTCGAGGGTCTTCAGCCCCAGCATTTT	CASSFEGLQPQHF
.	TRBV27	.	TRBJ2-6	TGTGCCAGCAGTCCAGACAGGCCCCTCTCTGGGGCCAACGTCCTGACTTTC	CASSPDRPLSGANVLTF
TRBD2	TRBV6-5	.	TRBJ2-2	TGTGCCAGCAGTTACCTGGCGGGGGTAAAGACCGGGGAGCTGTTTTTT	CASSYLAGVKTGELFF
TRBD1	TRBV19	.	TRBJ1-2	TGTGCCAGTAGTATAGCCCCGGGACAGGGGGCGCGAGGCTACACCTTC	CASSIAPGQGARGYTF
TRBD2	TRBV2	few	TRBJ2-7	TGTGCCAGCAGTGAGGGAGGTAGCGGGAGCTACGAGCAGTACTTC	CASSEGGSGSYEQYF
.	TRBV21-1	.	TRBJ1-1	TGTGCCAGCAGCAAAGCCACAGGGGGCAAAACTGAAGCTTTCTTT	CASSKATGGKTEAFF
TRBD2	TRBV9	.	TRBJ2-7	TGTGCCAGCAGCGTAGATGGGGGGGCCTACGAGCAGTACTTC	CASSVDGGAYEQYF
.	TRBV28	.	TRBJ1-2	TGTGCCAGCAGTTTGCCAGGCTTTACTAACTATGGCTACACCTTC	CASSLPGFTNYGYTF
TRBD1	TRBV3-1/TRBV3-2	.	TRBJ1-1	TGTGCCAGCAGCCAAGATCTGGGACAGAGTAAAGCTTTCTTT	CASSQDLGQSKAFF
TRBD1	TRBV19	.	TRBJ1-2	TGTGCCAGTAGTTCCAGGACAGGGGGCGCCCTCGGTGGCTACACCTTC	CASSSRTGGALGGYTF
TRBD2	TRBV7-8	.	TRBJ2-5	TGTGCCAGCAGCTTAGGAGTGCTAGCGGGGGTTGAGACCCAGTACTTC	CASSLGVLAGVETQYF
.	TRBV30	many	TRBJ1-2	TGTGCCTGGAGTGGGGACATCTATGGCTACACCTTC	CAWSGDIYGYTF
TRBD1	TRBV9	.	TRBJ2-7	TGTGCCAGCAGCGGGGGACAGGGCAGATTCTACGAGCAGTACTTC	CASSGGQGRFYEQYF
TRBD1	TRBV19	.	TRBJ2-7	TGTGCCAGTAGTACCCCGGACAGGGGGTACGAGCAGTACTTC	CASSTPDRGYEQYF